One T cell receptor (beta chain) is described in this entry. What it recognizes is unknown. The data were obtained in a study of cytomegalovirus exposure and HLA in healthy donors. Germline CDR1 is MNHNY and CDR2 is SVGAGI (reference sequence). V lost 3 bases to trimming and J lost 2 bases, with 11 bases between them. The CDR3 is 15 amino acids. General study results and limits: A list of roughly 160 TCR beta chains associated with cytomegalovirus was given.

The study ran its PCR with 60 Vbeta and 13 Jbeta primers. Libraries were prepared by immunoSEQ multiplex PCR; TCRdb keeps only in-frame clonotypes and omits some of them. The repertoire has some 200,000 clones, around 80% of them found once; the top ten carry 15% to 17%. This chain joins TRBV6-6 and TRBJ2-1; D remains ambiguous. The sequenced material came from PBMCs. This TCR was recovered from a man aged 40-49 years in good health and CMV-seronegative. DNA for the CDR3: TGTGCCAGCAGTTATCCCCCCGACACCTACAATGAGCAGTTCTTC. This encodes CASSYPPDTYNEQFF.